These T cell receptor beta chains were read from a single sample in a study of blood T cell repertoires in COVID-19. Here immunoSEQ multiplex PCR was the method, and the copy in TCRdb shows in-frame clones only, minus some. Seen here are roughly 220,000 clones, about 83% observed once, and the top ten hold less than 7%. The sample consisted of PBMCs or T cells enriched from blood (not recorded which). The origin of the receptors is a woman aged 40 to 55 who had recovered from COVID-19. The CDR3 runs from the conserved cysteine through the conserved F or W. The D gene is left open where the match is weak. Some rows mark clone size as missing; the rest say once, few, many or name a class of expanded clone.

size	D	J	V	CDR3	DNA
.	TRBD1	TRBJ1-5	TRBV24-1	CATSDPTKTGGNQPQHF	TGTGCCACCAGTGACCCCACAAAGACAGGGGGGAATCAGCCCCAGCATTTT
.	TRBD2	TRBJ2-1	TRBV5-1	CASSTGLAGGVFYEQFF	TGCGCCAGCAGCACGGGACTAGCGGGAGGGGTTTTCTATGAGCAGTTCTTC
.	.	TRBJ2-3	TRBV7-6	CASSLQLPTDTQYF	TGTGCCAGCAGCTTGCAGTTACCTACAGATACGCAGTATTTT
.	TRBD2	TRBJ2-1	TRBV28	CASSYSGSSYNEQFF	TGTGCCAGCAGTTATAGCGGGAGCTCCTACAATGAGCAGTTCTTC
once	.	TRBJ2-2	TRBV18	CASSPGSGQLNTGELFF	TGTGCCAGCTCACCTGGCTCGGGACAACTGAACACCGGGGAGCTGTTTTTT
many	.	TRBJ1-2	TRBV6-5	CASSPSPGGRIGYTF	TGTGCCAGCAGTCCGAGCCCCGGGGGGCGCATCGGCTACACCTTC
.	TRBD2	TRBJ2-3	TRBV5-1	CASSLVGSGVSTDTQYF	TGCGCCAGCAGCTTGGTTGGCAGCGGGGTTAGCACAGATACGCAGTATTTT
.	.	TRBJ2-5	TRBV27	CASGLWTGETQYF	TGTGCCAGCGGTTTGTGGACGGGGGAGACCCAGTACTTC
.	TRBD1	TRBJ1-4	TRBV3-1/TRBV3-2	CASSQGQTNEKLFF	TGTGCCAGCAGCCAGGGACAGACGAATGAAAAACTGTTTTTT
.	TRBD1	TRBJ2-6	TRBV19	CPGRRWTGANVLTF	TGTCCAGGACGGAGGTGGACAGGCGCCAACGTCCTGACTTTC
.	.	TRBJ1-1	TRBV29-1	CSPWGVNTEAFF	TGCAGCCCCTGGGGGGTGAACACTGAAGCTTTCTTT
.	TRBD2	TRBJ2-3	TRBV6-5	CASRGGADTQYF	TGTGCCAGCAGGGGAGGGGCTGATACGCAGTATTTT
.	TRBD1	TRBJ1-2	TRBV3-1/TRBV3-2	CASSPDRGYGYTF	TGTGCCAGCAGCCCGGACAGGGGCTATGGCTACACCTTC
once	.	TRBJ2-3	TRBV11-3	CASSSGYGEADTQYF	TGTGCCAGCAGCTCGGGGTATGGAGAAGCTGATACGCAGTATTTT
.	TRBD2	TRBJ2-2	TRBV7-2	CASSPIVVAGVKNTGELFF	TGTGCCAGCAGCCCTATAGTAGTCGCGGGGGTAAAAAACACCGGGGAGCTGTTTTTT
.	TRBD1	TRBJ1-5	TRBV19	CASSGQGGGSNQPQHF	TGTGCCAGTTCGGGACAGGGGGGAGGGAGCAATCAGCCCCAGCATTTT
.	.	TRBJ1-2	TRBV4-1	CASSQGLARLSYGYTF	TGCGCCAGCAGCCAAGGTTTAGCTCGTTTAAGCTATGGCTACACCTTC
once	TRBD1	TRBJ1-1	TRBV5-1	CASSLQGFTEAFF	TGCGCCAGCAGCTTACAGGGGTTTACTGAAGCTTTCTTT
few	.	TRBJ1-4	TRBV5-6	CASSLEGTGNEKLFF	TGTGCCAGCAGCTTGGAGGGGACTGGGAATGAAAAACTGTTTTTT
.	TRBD2	TRBJ2-1	TRBV7-2	CASSAGTSGRAYNEQFF	TGTGCCAGCAGTGCCGGGACTAGCGGGAGGGCCTACAATGAGCAGTTCTTC
many	.	TRBJ2-3	TRBV5-1	CASSFFQGTDTQYF	TGCGCCAGCAGCTTTTTCCAGGGCACAGATACGCAGTATTTT
.	TRBD1	TRBJ2-2	TRBV7-3	CASSTQGASFTGELFF	TGTGCCAGCAGCACCCAGGGGGCGTCGTTCACCGGGGAGCTGTTTTTT
.	TRBD1	TRBJ1-4	TRBV7-8	CASSRGQGINEKLFF	TGTGCCAGCAGCAGGGGACAGGGAATTAATGAAAAACTGTTTTTT
.	.	TRBJ2-7	TRBV9	CASSVGAHATYEQYF	TGTGCCAGCAGCGTAGGGGCACATGCTACCTACGAGCAGTACTTC
.	.	TRBJ1-1	TRBV19	CASKLPGTSFF	TGTGCCAGTAAACTTCCTGGTACGTCTTTCTTT
.	.	TRBJ1-1	TRBV4-3	CASSQSQGTEAFF	TGCGCCAGCAGCCAGTCACAGGGCACTGAAGCTTTCTTT
.	.	TRBJ1-1	TRBV20-1	CSVIGQREAFF	TGCAGTGTCATCGGACAGAGAGAAGCTTTCTTT
.	TRBD1	TRBJ1-5	TRBV18	CASSAQGALVRSNQPQHF	TGTGCCAGCTCAGCACAGGGGGCCTTAGTGAGAAGCAATCAGCCCCAGCATTTT
.	TRBD2	TRBJ2-1	TRBV30	CAWSTGTTPTPNEQFF	TGTGCCTGGAGTACCGGGACTACCCCAACTCCCAATGAGCAGTTCTTC
.	.	TRBJ2-3	TRBV19	CASSMVGLTDTQYF	TGTGCCAGTAGTATGGTTGGCTTAACAGATACGCAGTATTTT
.	.	TRBJ2-3	TRBV5-8	CASNYAEEGPDTQYF	TGTGCCAGCAACTATGCGGAGGAGGGCCCAGATACGCAGTATTTT
.	TRBD2	TRBJ2-2	TRBV7-2	CASSFVAGVAGELFF	TGTGCCAGCAGCTTCGTAGCGGGAGTGGCCGGGGAGCTGTTTTTT
.	.	TRBJ2-5	TRBV7-2	CASSSPLTPQETQYF	TGTGCCAGCAGCTCCCCCCTGACACCCCAAGAGACCCAGTACTTC
.	TRBD2	TRBJ2-1	TRBV5-1	CASSYGTSGSGEQFF	TGCGCCAGCAGCTACGGGACTAGCGGAAGTGGTGAGCAGTTCTTC
.	TRBD2	TRBJ2-5	TRBV7-8	CASSKLTSGLTQYF	TGTGCCAGCAGCAAGCTGACTAGCGGCCTCACCCAGTACTTC